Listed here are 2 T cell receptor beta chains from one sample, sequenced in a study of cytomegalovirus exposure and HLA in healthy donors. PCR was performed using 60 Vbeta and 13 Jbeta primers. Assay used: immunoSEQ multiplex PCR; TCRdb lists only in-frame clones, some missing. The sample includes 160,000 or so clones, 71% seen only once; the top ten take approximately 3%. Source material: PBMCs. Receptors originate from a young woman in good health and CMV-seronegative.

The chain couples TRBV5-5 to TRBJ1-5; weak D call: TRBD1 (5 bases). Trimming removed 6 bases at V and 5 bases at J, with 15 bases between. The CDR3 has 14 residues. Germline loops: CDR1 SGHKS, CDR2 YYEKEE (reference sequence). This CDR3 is CASTSMGGDQPQHF. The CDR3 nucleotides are TGTGCCAGCACCTCAATGGGGGGGGATCAGCCCCAGCATTTT. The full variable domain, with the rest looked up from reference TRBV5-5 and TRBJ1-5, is DAGVTQSPTHLIKTRGQQVTLRCSPISGHKSVSWYQQVLGQGPQFIFQYYEKEERGRGNFPDRFSARQFPNYSSELNVNALLLGDSALYLCASTSMGGDQPQHFGDGTRLSIL.

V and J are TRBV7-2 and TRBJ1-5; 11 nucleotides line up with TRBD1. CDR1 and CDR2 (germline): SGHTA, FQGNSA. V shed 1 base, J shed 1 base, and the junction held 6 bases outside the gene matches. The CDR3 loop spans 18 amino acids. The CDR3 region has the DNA TGTGCCAGCAGCTTAGAGGGACAGGGGGTTGAAAGCAATCAGCCCCAGCATTTT. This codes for CASSLEGQGVESNQPQHF.